This is a list of T cell receptor beta chains from one sample in a study of CD8+ T cells in alopecia areata. Sequenced by immunoSEQ multiplex PCR; TCRdb stores in-frame clones only, minus some. Here the sample spans more than 200,000 clones, under 80% being singletons. The source material was CD4+ T cells sorted from blood, sampled at week 0. The receptors originated from a human donor with alopecia areata. CDR3s include the opening cysteine and the closing phenylalanine or tryptophan. Fields, in order: clone size, J gene, D gene, V gene, CDR3 DNA, CDR3 protein. D genes are given only for firm matches. Expanded clones are given a class, and other clones once, few, many or no size at all.

few	TRBJ2-1	.	TRBV30	TGTGCCTGGAGTGTAAGCGGTGGCTCCTACAATGAGCAGTTCTTC	CAWSVSGGSYNEQFF
once	TRBJ1-1	.	TRBV6-5	TGTGCCAGCAGTTACGACAGACAGAACACTGAAGCTTTCTTT	CASSYDRQNTEAFF
.	TRBJ2-5	.	TRBV9	TGTGCCAGCAGCGTAGGGGGAGTTGTGGAGACCCAGTACTTC	CASSVGGVVETQYF
.	TRBJ2-7	.	TRBV4-3	TGCGCCAGCAGTCTTTCCTACGGCTACGAGCAGTACTTC	CASSLSYGYEQYF
few	TRBJ1-5	TRBD1	TRBV9	TGTGCCAGCAGCAAAGGAGGGGGCGAGGGCAATCAGCCCCAGCATTTT	CASSKGGGEGNQPQHF
.	TRBJ2-1	.	TRBV4-1	TGCGCCAGCAGCCAAGTAGTCAGGGCTGTCCCCTACAATGAGCAGTTCTTC	CASSQVVRAVPYNEQFF
.	TRBJ2-1	.	TRBV4-2	TGTGCCAGCAGCCAAGGAATTGGGATAGCGAGTAAGAATGAGCAGTTCTTC	CASSQGIGIASKNEQFF
.	TRBJ2-1	TRBD1	TRBV9	TGTGCCAGCAGCGCTCCGGACAGGGGAAGAGGGGATGAGCAGTTCTTC	CASSAPDRGRGDEQFF
.	TRBJ1-5	TRBD1	TRBV30	TGTGCCTGGAGTGGCCAGGGGGGCCGACAGCCCCAGCATTTT	CAWSGQGGRQPQHF
.	TRBJ2-1	.	TRBV5-4	TGTGCCAGCAGCTTGGCCAACGGGGCGCGGGAGCAGTTCTTC	CASSLANGAREQFF
.	TRBJ1-3	TRBD1	TRBV5-1	TGCGCCAGCAGCGGCGGGACAGTCTCTGGAAACACCATATATTTT	CASSGGTVSGNTIYF
.	TRBJ2-5	TRBD1	TRBV5-1	TGCGCCAGCAGTCCCGGGACAGGGAGAGAGACCCAGTACTTC	CASSPGTGRETQYF
.	TRBJ2-6	.	TRBV29-1	TGCAGCGTTGGCCACCCTGGGGCCAACGTCCTGACTTTC	CSVGHPGANVLTF
once	TRBJ1-2	.	TRBV9	TGTGCCAGCAGCGTAGGTGACGGCTACACCTTC	CASSVGDGYTF
.	TRBJ2-3	TRBD2	TRBV29-1	TGCAGCGTTGCCGGACTAGCGCGAGATACGCAGTATTTT	CSVAGLARDTQYF
.	TRBJ2-5	.	TRBV9	TGTGCCAGCAGCGATCGGTGGACAAAGACCCAGTACTTC	CASSDRWTKTQYF
.	TRBJ2-5	.	TRBV30	TGTGCCTGGAGTGTACGCGAGGAGACCCAGTACTTC	CAWSVREETQYF
few	TRBJ2-7	.	TRBV7-3	TGTGCCAGCAGCCTCGCCACGGGACCTAGCTCCTACGAGCAGTACTTC	CASSLATGPSSYEQYF
.	TRBJ2-7	.	TRBV7-2	TGTGCCAGCAGCCCGGGCGGGCAGAGCTACGAGCAGTACTTC	CASSPGGQSYEQYF
.	TRBJ1-6	.	TRBV30	TGTGCCTGGAGGGCCGAGAGGCAGGACCTCCACTTT	CAWRAERQDLHF
.	TRBJ2-7	.	TRBV23-1	TGCGCCAGCAGTGAGACAAGGGGTTACGAGCAGTACTTC	CASSETRGYEQYF
once	TRBJ2-7	TRBD1	TRBV10-3	TGTGCCATCAGTGACCAAACAGGGGGCGAGCAGTACTTC	CAISDQTGGEQYF
.	TRBJ1-5	TRBD1	TRBV30	TGTGCCTGGAGTGTAGCAGGGGGTATTCTTAGCAATCAGCCCCAGCATTTT	CAWSVAGGILSNQPQHF